The entry below describes one T cell receptor (beta chain). As yet, its antigen is unknown. The data are from a study of T cell repertoires in cytomegalovirus infection. Study background: CMV infection plus the matching HLA type was flagged by public TCR beta signatures.

CDR3 length: 14 amino acids. Germline V gives CDR1 DFQATT, CDR2 SNEGSKA (reference sequence). With V trimmed by 0 bases and J by 9 bases, 7 bases remained unmatched. TCRdb called the reads again in MiXCR, with one record for every CDR3 protein. The sample shows roughly 500,000 distinct CDR3 sequences, 16% of them seen only once. Broader study findings: The study found HLA-C-restricted CMV-specific TCR beta clonotypes dominating the ex vivo response. Totalled public TCR beta family frequency picked out people who carried CMV plus the relevant HLA.

This chain connects TRBV20-1 to TRBJ2-1, with 8 nucleotides matching TRBD2. Sequenced input: CD8+ T cells from PBMCs. The source is a human donor in good health (CMV status not recorded). Some clones in this sample may be carry-over from other donors' samples. The CDR3 DNA reads TGCAGTGCTAGAGACGTAGCGGGGTTTCCTGAGCAGTTCTTC. It codes for CSARDVAGFPEQFF.